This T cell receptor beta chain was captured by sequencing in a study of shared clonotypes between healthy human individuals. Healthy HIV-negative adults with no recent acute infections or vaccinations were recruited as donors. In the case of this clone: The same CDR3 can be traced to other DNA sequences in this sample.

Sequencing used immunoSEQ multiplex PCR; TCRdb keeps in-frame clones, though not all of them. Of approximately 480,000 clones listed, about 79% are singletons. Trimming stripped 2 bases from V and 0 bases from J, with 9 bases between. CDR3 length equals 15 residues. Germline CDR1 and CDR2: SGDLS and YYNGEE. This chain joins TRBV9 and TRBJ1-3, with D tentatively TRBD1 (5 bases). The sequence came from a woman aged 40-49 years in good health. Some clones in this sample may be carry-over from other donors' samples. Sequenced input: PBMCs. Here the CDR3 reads CASSVRGDSGNTIYF. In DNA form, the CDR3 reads TGTGCCAGCAGCGTGAGGGGCGACTCTGGAAACACCATATATTTT.